The TCR beta chain described here comes from a study of OX40 agonist ivuxolimab in advanced cancers. V was clipped by 5 bases and J by 1 base; unmatched bases: 14. CDR1 is SGHVS and CDR2 is FNYEAQ in the germline V gene. The CDR3 consists of 17 residues. Assay: immunoSEQ multiplex PCR; the TCRdb copy retains only in-frame clones and omits some. The sample shows around 94,000 clones, roughly 89% of them seen only once. V and J are TRBV7-6 and TRBJ2-7; 7 bases agree with TRBD1. This TCR came from an adult with an advanced solid tumor such as melanoma, head and neck, liver or kidney cancer. Sequencing used CD4+ or CD8+ T cells sorted from blood, obtained in a trial of the OX40 agonist ivuxolimab. The DNA of the CDR3 is TGTGCCAGCAGCCCATATTTCACTGACAGGGCATCCTACGAGCAGTACTTC. Its translation is CASSPYFTDRASYEQYF.